These 10 T cell receptor beta chains were sequenced from one sample in a study of blood T cell repertoires in COVID-19. Profiling relied on immunoSEQ multiplex PCR, and the TCRdb table lists in-frame clones only, not all of them. The sample yields under 350,000 clones, around 85% seen once. The sample taken for sequencing was PBMCs or T cells enriched from blood (not recorded which). The receptors were gathered from a woman aged 40-49 years with acute COVID-19.

This clone was seen a single time. V and J are TRBV3-1 (or the pseudogene TRBV3-2) and TRBJ2-7, with 10 positions matching TRBD2. Per the germline V gene, CDR1 is LGHDT and CDR2 is YNNKEL (reference sequence). The CDR3 totals 15 residues. V lost 2 bases to trimming and J lost 6 bases; unmatched junction nucleotides: 7. CDR3: CASSQSSGSFSEQYF. The CDR3 nucleotides are TGTGCCAGCAGCCAATCTAGCGGGAGCTTTAGCGAGCAGTACTTC.

The genes are TRBV5-4 and TRBJ1-1; TRBD1 might be the D (5 bases). Germline CDR1 SGHNT, CDR2 YYREEE (reference sequence). The CDR3 totals 15 residues. V was cut by 0 bases and J by 7 bases, with 16 bases left in between. The CDR3 coding sequence is TGTGCCAGCAGCTTGGCCAGCGGGACTCAACTTGAAGCTTTCTTT. Its translation is CASSLASGTQLEAFF.

The gene calls are TRBV15 and TRBJ2-7; 7 positions agree with TRBD2. Germline V gene lookup returns CDR1 LNHNV and CDR2 YYDKDF (reference sequence). The trim removed 0 bases at V and 0 bases at J, leaving 5 bases unmatched. The CDR3 covers 16 residues. CDR3 amino acids: CATSRDAGARSYEQYF. The DNA for the CDR3 is TGTGCCACCAGCAGAGACGCGGGAGCCCGCTCCTACGAGCAGTACTTC. The variable domain in full, completed from reference TRBV15 and TRBJ2-7, reads DAMVIQNPRYQVTQFGKPVTLSCSQTLNHNVMYWYQQKSSQAPKLLFHYYDKDFNNEADTPDNFQSRRPNTSFCFLDIRSPGLGDTAMYLCATSRDAGARSYEQYFGPGTRLTVT.

The chain links TRBV4-1 to TRBJ2-1; 10 nucleotides agree with TRBD1. Germline lookup yields CDR1 MGHRA and CDR2 YSYEKL. The CDR3 runs to 15 residues. Losses at the gene ends were 1 base for V and 6 bases for J; bases not matched to a gene: 3. CDR3 sequence: CASSQAGQGSNEQFF. The DNA of the CDR3 is TGCGCCAGCAGCCAAGCGGGACAGGGGAGCAATGAGCAGTTCTTC.

V and J are TRBV12-1 and TRBJ1-4; TRBD1, the table's D call, was not compared with the DNA. TRBV12-1 is described as a pseudogene. The CDR3 is made up of 14 amino acids. The CDR3 here is CASVPGQGWEKLFF. The CDR3 coding sequence is TGTGCCAGCGTCCCGGGACAGGGGTGGGAAAAACTGTTTTTT.

The chain has TRBV9 and TRBJ2-1; tentatively, D is TRBD2 (7 bases). The CDR3 runs 15 residues. Per the germline V gene, CDR1 is SGDLS and CDR2 is YYNGEE. Trimming shortened V by 6 bases and J by 5 bases, and 18 bases separated the two germline ends. For the CDR3, the DNA is TGTGCCAGCACACCGTCGGGGGGCTCGAACAATGAGCAGTTCTTC. Protein product: CASTPSGGSNNEQFF.

The chain recombines TRBV4-3 with TRBJ2-7; D is ambiguous. V lost 1 base and J lost 4, with 8 bases in between. The germline V gene has CDR1 LGHNA and CDR2 YSLEER. CDR3 length equals 13 residues. In nucleotides, the CDR3 is TGCGCCAGCAGCCAAGCTGTCGGGTACGAGCAGTACTTC. It is translated as CASSQAVGYEQYF.

The V gene is TRBV5-4, the J gene TRBJ1-2, with TRBD1 matching 7 bases. The CDR3 contains 13 residues. Germline V gives CDR1 SGHNT, CDR2 YYREEE (reference sequence). V was clipped by 2 bases and J by 6 bases; unmatched bases: 4. CDR3 coding DNA: TGTGCCAGCAGCTTTACAGGGGCGGATGGCTACACCTTC. It translates to CASSFTGADGYTF.

This chain links TRBV2 with TRBJ1-2, with TRBD1 identical over 8 bases. CDR1 and CDR2 from the germline V gene are SNHLY and FYNNEI. V lost 6 bases, J lost 7 bases, and 7 bases stayed unmatched. The CDR3 covers 13 residues. The CDR3 is CASRDRASGGYTF. The CDR3, as DNA: TGTGCCAGCAGGGACAGGGCTTCGGGTGGCTACACCTTC.

The chain links TRBV6-6 to TRBJ2-7, with 9 bases matching TRBD1. CDR1 MNHNY and CDR2 SVGAGI come from the germline V gene (reference sequence). Unmatched junction bases numbered 5, after V lost 2 bases and J lost 0 bases. There are 16 residues in the CDR3. CDR3 bases: TGTGCCAGCAGTTACCGAAGACAGGGGGACTCCTACGAGCAGTACTTC. This encodes CASSYRRQGDSYEQYF.